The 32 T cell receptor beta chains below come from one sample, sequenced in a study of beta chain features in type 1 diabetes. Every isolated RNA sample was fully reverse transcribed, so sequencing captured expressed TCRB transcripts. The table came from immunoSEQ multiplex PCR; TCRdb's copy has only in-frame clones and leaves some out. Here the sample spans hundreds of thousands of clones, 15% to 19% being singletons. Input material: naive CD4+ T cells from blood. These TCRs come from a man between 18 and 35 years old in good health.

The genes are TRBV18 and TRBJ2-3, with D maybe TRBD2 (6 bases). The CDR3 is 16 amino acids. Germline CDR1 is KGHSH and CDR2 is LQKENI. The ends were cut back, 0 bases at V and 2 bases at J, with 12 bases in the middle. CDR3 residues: CASSPPNGRITDTQYF. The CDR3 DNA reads TGTGCCAGCTCACCACCTAACGGGAGAATCACAGATACGCAGTATTTT. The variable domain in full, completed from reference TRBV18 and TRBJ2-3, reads NAGVMQNPRHLVRRRGQEARLRCSPMKGHSHVYWYRQLPEEGLKFMVYLQKENIIDESGMPKERFSAEFPKEGPSILRIQQVVRGDSAAYFCASSPPNGRITDTQYFGPGTRLTVL.

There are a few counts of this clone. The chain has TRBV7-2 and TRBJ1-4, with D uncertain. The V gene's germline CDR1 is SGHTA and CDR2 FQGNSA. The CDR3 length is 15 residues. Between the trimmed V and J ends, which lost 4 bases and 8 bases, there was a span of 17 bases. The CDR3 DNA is TGTGCCAGCAGCTCCGCTGGAGGTGGTTGGGAAAAACTGTTTTTT. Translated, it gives CASSSAGGGWEKLFF.

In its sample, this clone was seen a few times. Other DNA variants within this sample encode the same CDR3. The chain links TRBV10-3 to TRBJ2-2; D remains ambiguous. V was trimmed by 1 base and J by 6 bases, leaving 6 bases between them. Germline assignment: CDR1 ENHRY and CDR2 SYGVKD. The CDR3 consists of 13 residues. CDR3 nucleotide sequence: TGTGCCATCAGTGAGTTTCGGCCCGGGGAGCTGTTTTTT. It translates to CAISEFRPGELFF.

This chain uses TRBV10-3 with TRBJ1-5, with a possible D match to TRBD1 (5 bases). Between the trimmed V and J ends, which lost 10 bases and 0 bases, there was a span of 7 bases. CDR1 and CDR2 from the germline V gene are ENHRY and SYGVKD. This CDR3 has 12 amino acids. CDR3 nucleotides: TGTGCCACGGGGGATAGCAATCAGCCCCAGCATTTT. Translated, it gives CATGDSNQPQHF.

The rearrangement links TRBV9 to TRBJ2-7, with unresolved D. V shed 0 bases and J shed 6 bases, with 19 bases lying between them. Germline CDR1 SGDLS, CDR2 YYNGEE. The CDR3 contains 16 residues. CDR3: CASSVGGGGAQSEQYF. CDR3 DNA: TGTGCCAGCAGCGTAGGGGGTGGCGGAGCTCAGAGCGAGCAGTACTTC.

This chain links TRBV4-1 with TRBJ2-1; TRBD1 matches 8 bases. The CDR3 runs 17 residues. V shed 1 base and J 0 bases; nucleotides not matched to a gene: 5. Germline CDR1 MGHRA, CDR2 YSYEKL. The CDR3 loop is CASSQGFDRGSYNEQFF. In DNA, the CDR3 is TGCGCCAGCAGCCAAGGGTTCGACAGGGGCTCCTACAATGAGCAGTTCTTC.

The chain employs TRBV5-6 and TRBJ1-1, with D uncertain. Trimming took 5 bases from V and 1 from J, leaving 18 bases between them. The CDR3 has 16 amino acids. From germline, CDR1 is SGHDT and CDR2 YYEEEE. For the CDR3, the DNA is TGTGCCAGCAGTTTTCTAGGAGTGTCAGGGAACACTGAAGCTTTCTTT. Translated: CASSFLGVSGNTEAFF.

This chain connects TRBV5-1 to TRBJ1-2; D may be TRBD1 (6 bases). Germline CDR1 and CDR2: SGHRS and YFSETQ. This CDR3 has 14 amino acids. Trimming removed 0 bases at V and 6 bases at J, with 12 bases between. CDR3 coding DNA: TGCGCCAGCAGCTTGGCCGCAGGGGTTGATGGCTACACCTTC. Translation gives CASSLAAGVDGYTF.

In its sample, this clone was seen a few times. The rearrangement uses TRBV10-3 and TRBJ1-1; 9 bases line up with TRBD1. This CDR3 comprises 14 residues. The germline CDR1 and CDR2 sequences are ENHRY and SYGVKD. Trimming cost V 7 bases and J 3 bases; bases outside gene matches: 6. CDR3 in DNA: TGTGCCATCAAACAGGGGGCGCGGGACACTGAAGCTTTCTTT. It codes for CAIKQGARDTEAFF.

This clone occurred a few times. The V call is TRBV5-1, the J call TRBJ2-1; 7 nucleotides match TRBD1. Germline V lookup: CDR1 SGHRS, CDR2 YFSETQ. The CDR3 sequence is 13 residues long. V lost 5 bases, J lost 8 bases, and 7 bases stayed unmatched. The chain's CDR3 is CASSVRQGDEQFF. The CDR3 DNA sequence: TGCGCCAGCAGTGTCCGACAGGGCGATGAGCAGTTCTTC.

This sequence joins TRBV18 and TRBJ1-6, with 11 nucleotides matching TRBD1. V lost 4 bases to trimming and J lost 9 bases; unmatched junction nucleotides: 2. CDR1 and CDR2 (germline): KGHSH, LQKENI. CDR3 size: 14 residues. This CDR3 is CASSQGQGGSPLHF. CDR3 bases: TGTGCCAGCTCACAGGGACAGGGGGGTTCACCCCTCCACTTT.

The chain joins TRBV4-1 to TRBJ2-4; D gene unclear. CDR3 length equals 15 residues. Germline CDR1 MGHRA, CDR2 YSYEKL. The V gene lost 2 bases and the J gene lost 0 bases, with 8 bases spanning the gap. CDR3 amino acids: CASSQRVLAKNIQYF. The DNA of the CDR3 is TGCGCCAGCAGCCAAAGGGTCCTAGCCAAAAACATTCAGTACTTC.

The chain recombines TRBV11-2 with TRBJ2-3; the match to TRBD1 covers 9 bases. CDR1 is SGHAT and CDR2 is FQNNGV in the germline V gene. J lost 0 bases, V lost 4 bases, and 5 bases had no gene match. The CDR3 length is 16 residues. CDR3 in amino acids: CASSSAGTGSTDTQYF. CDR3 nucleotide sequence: TGTGCCAGCAGCTCCGCCGGGACAGGGAGCACAGATACGCAGTATTTT.

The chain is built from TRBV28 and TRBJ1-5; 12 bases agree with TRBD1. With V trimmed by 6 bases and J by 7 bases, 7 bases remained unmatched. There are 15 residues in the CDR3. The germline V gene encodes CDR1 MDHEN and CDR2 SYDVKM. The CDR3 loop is CASSPGQGAWQPQHF. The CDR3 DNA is TGTGCCAGCAGCCCGGGACAGGGGGCTTGGCAGCCCCAGCATTTT. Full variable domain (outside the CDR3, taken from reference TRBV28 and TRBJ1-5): DVKVTQSSRYLVKRTGEKVFLECVQDMDHENMFWYRQDPGLGLRLIYFSYDVKMKEKGDIPEGYSVSREKKERFSLILESASTNQTSMYLCASSPGQGAWQPQHFGDGTRLSIL.

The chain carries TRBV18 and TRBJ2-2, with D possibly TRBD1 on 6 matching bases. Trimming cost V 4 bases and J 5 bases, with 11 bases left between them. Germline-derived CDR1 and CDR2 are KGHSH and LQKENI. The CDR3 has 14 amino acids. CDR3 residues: CASSRIRGTGELFF. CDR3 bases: TGTGCCAGCTCACGTATCAGGGGTACCGGGGAGCTGTTTTTT.

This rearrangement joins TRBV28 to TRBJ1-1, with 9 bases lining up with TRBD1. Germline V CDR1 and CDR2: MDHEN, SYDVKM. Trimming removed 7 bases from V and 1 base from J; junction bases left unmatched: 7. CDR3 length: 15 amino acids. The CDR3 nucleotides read TGTGCCAGCACCTCACAGGGGGCGCCGAACACTGAAGCTTTCTTT. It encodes CASTSQGAPNTEAFF.

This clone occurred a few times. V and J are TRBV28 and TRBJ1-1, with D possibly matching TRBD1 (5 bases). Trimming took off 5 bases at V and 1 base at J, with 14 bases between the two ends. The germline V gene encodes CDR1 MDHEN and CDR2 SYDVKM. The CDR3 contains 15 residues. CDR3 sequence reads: CASSPAGTGNTEAFF. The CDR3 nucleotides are TGTGCCAGCAGTCCCGCCGGGACGGGGAACACTGAAGCTTTCTTT.

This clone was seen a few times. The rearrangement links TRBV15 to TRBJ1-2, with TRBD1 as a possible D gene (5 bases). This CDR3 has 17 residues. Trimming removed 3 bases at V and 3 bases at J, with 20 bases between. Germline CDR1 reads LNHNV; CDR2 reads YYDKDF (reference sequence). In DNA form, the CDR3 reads TGTGCCACCAGCAGGATTCCGGGACGGAGGAAATACTATGGCTACACCTTC. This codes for CATSRIPGRRKYYGYTF.

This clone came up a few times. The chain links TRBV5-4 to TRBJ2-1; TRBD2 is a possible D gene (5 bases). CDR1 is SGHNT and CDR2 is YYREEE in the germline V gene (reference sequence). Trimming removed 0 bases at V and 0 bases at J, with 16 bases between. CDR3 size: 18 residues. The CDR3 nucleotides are TGTGCCAGCAGCTTGGTTATCCTAGCTTTAGACTCCTACAATGAGCAGTTCTTC. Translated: CASSLVILALDSYNEQFF.

The CDR3 sequence is CASSQDLVKKAFF. The CDR3 DNA follows: TGTGCCAGCAGCCAAGATCTCGTGAAGAAAGCTTTCTTT. This chain uses TRBV14 with TRBJ1-1; D gene uncertain. Trimming took off 0 bases at V and 9 bases at J, with 11 bases between the two ends. Per germline, CDR1 SGHDN and CDR2 FVKESK. The CDR3 is made up of 13 amino acids.

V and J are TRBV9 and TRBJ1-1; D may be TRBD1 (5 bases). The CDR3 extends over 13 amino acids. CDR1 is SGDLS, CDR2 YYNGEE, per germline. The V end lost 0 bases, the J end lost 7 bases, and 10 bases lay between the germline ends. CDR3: CASSVAIGGEAFF. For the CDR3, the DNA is TGTGCCAGCAGCGTAGCTATCGGGGGTGAAGCTTTCTTT. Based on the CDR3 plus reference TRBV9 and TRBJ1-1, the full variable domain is DSGVTQTPKHLITATGQRVTLRCSPRSGDLSVYWYQQSLDQGLQFLIQYYNGEERAKGNILERFSAQQFPDLHSELNLSSLELGDSALYFCASSVAIGGEAFFGQGTRLTVV.

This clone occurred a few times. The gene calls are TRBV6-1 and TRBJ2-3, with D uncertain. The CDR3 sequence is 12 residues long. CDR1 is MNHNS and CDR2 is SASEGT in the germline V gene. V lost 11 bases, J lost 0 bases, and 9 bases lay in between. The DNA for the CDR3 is TGTGCCGCACCGTTGAGCACAGATACGCAGTATTTT. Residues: CAAPLSTDTQYF.

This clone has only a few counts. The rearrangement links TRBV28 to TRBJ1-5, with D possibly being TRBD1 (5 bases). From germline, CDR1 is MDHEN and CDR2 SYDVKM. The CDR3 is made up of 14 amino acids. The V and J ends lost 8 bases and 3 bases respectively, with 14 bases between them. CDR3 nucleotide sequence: TGTGCCAGCTTGAGGCCAGGGCTCAATCAGCCCCAGCATTTT. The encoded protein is CASLRPGLNQPQHF.

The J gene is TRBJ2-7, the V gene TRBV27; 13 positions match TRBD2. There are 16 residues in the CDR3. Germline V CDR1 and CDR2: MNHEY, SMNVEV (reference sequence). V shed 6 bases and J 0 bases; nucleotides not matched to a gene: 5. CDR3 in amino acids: CASRATSGRASYEQYF. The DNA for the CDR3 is TGTGCCAGCAGGGCCACTAGCGGGAGGGCCTCCTACGAGCAGTACTTC.

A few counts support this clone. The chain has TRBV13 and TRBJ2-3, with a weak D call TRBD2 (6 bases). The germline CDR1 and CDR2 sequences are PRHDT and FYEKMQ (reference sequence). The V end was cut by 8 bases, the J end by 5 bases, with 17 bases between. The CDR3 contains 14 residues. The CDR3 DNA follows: TGTGCCAGCCAACGACTTGCGGGAAGAGATACGCAGTATTTT. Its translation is CASQRLAGRDTQYF.

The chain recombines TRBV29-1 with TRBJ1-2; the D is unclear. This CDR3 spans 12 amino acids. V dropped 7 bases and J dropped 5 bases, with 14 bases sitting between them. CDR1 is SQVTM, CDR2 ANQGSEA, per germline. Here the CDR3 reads CSGGEGGYGYTF. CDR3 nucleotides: TGCAGCGGTGGGGAGGGAGGGTATGGCTACACCTTC.

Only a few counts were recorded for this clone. The CDR3 DNA is TGTGCCAGCAGCCTCCGGGACAGTATCTACACCGGGGAGCTGTTTTTT. This codes for CASSLRDSIYTGELFF. V and J are TRBV7-9 and TRBJ2-2, with 7 bases identical to TRBD1. CDR3 length: 16 residues. Germline loops: CDR1 SEHNR, CDR2 FQNEAQ (reference sequence). The V and J ends lost 5 bases and 3 bases, in that order; junction bases with no gene match: 9.

The CDR3 spells CASRGTQTDTQYF. The CDR3 DNA sequence: TGTGCCAGCAGAGGGACTCAGACAGATACGCAGTATTTT. V usage is TRBV2 and J usage is TRBJ2-3; D might be TRBD2 (6 bases). V was pared by 6 bases and J by 3 bases, with 10 bases between. Looked up from germline, CDR1 is SNHLY and CDR2 is FYNNEI. The CDR3 loop spans 13 amino acids.

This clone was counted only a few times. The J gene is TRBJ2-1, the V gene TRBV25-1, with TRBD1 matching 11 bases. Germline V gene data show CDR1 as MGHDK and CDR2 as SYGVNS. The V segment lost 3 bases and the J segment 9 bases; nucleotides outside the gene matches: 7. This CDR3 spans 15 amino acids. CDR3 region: CASSDFRTGGFEQFF. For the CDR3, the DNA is TGTGCCAGCAGTGATTTTAGGACAGGGGGCTTTGAGCAGTTCTTC.

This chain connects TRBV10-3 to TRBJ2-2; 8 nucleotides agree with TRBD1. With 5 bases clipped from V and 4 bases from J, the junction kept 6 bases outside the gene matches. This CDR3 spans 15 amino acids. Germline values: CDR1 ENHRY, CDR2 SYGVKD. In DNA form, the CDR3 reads TGTGCCATCAGTCCCGGGACAGGCGCCACCGGGGAGCTGTTTTTT. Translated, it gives CAISPGTGATGELFF.

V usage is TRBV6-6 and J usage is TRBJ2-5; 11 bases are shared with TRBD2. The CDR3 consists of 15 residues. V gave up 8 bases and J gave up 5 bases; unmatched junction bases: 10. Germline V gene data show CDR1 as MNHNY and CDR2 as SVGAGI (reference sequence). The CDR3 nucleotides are TGTGCCAGCCGTAGCGGGGGGGCGGGAAAGGAGACCCAGTACTTC. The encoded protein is CASRSGGAGKETQYF.

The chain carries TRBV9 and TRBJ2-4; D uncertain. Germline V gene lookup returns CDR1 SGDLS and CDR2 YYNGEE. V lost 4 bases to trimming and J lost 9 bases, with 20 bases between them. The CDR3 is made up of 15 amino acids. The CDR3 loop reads CASSLGFGRNSIQYF. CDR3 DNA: TGTGCCAGCAGCTTAGGCTTTGGACGGAACAGCATTCAGTACTTC.